This TCR beta chain was sequenced in a study of OX40 agonist ivuxolimab in advanced cancers. Regarding the study in general: Ivuxolimab, which targeted the costimulatory receptor OX40 (CD134), was an agonistic, fully human IgG2 monoclonal antibody. Intravenous ivuxolimab was administered to patients every 2 weeks at six dose levels: 0.01, 0.1, 0.3, 1.5, 3 and 10 mg/kg. Of the roughly 52 dose-escalation patients, hepatocellular carcinoma was present in some 19, melanoma in some 15, renal cell carcinoma in 9 and head and neck cancer in 9. In the dose-escalation cohort, roughly 82% of patients were male, and the mean age was 60 years with a range of roughly 23 to 79. Prior anti-PD-1, anti-PD-L1 or anti-CTLA-4 therapy was permitted, and approximately 41% of dose-escalation patients had received checkpoint inhibitors. Three dose-escalation patients achieved partial responses, one with hepatocellular carcinoma and two with cutaneous melanoma. The purpose of peripheral TCRbeta sequencing was to test whether ivuxolimab changed TCR sequence diversity and led to clonal T-cell expansion. The paper covers the monotherapy dose-escalation part of the phase I ivuxolimab trial, which included N = 52 patients.

Patients with autoimmune disease history or receiving systemic immunosuppression were excluded from the trial. Peripheral blood for TCR sequencing was collected from all dose cohorts at baseline, on cycle 4 day 1, and on cycle 7 day 1. Samples were obtained from an open-label, multicenter, first-in-human phase I dose-escalation trial of ivuxolimab. Adults with locally advanced or metastatic head and neck squamous cell, hepatocellular, melanoma or renal cell carcinoma were enrolled in the trial. Before TCR sequencing, CD4+ T cells and CD8+ T cells were sorted from peripheral blood as separate populations. Trimmed from V: 2 bases; trimmed from J: 6 bases; junction bases lacking a gene match: 5. Looking up the germline V gene yields CDR1 SGHTA and CDR2 FQGNSA. From the cysteine through the phenylalanine, the CDR3 covers 15 amino acids. Of the read, only the CDR3 DNA is kept; its 45 bases are in frame from base 1.

Of note for this clone: Its recognized antigen is unknown. The record has no base qualities; no much larger clone is one base away. Other nucleotide sequences from this sample produce the same CDR3.

To sequence the TCRbeta CDR3 region, genomic DNA was isolated from the sorted cells. TCRbeta CDR3 regions were sequenced using the immunoSEQ Assay. The table comes from immuneACCESS by way of TCRdb, which keeps in-frame sequences with V and J called. Part of the clones is missing from these tables; in studies checked, under half for an unresolved V gene and the rest for unknown reasons. The sample contains 65,000 or so clones, 70% to 90% of them found a single time. Clones ranked in the top ten supply 0.76% of the sample. Here is what the overall study found, with its caveats: After ivuxolimab, expanded clones were on average more numerous among CD8+ T cells than among CD4+ T cells. Low levels of normalized T-cell clonal expansion were also seen in some nonresponding patients. The antigen specificity of the clonally expanded peripheral T cells was not determined. Clonal expansion of both CD4+ and CD8+ blood T cells was observed from baseline to week 6 at doses 0.1 to 3.0 mg/kg. In partial responders in the 0.1-3.0 mg/kg groups, normalized peripheral clonal expansion was found to be among the lowest, especially among CD8+ T cells.

Here the chain combines TRBV7-2 and TRBJ2-1, with 9 junctional bases fitting TRBD1. This receptor was identified in an adult with an advanced solid tumor such as melanoma, head and neck, liver or kidney cancer. The material was CD4+ or CD8+ T cells sorted from blood, obtained in a trial of the OX40 agonist ivuxolimab. CDR3 region: CASSLLGQGFNEQFF. The nucleotide sequence is given as TGTGCCAGCAGCTTACTAGGACAGGGGTTCAATGAGCAGTTCTTC.